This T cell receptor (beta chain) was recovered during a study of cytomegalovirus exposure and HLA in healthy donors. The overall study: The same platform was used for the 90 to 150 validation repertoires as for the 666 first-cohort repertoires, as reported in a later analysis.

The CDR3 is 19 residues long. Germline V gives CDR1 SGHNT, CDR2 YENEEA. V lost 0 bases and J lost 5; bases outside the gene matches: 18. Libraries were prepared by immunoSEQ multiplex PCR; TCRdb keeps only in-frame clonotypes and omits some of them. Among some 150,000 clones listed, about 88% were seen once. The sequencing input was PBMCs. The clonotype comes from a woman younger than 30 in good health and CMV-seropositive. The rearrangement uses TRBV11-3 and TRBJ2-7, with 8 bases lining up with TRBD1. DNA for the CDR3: TGTGCCAGCAGCTTAGATCTGACTTCCAAAGGACAGGGTACAAACGAGCAGTACTTC. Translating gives CASSLDLTSKGQGTNEQYF.